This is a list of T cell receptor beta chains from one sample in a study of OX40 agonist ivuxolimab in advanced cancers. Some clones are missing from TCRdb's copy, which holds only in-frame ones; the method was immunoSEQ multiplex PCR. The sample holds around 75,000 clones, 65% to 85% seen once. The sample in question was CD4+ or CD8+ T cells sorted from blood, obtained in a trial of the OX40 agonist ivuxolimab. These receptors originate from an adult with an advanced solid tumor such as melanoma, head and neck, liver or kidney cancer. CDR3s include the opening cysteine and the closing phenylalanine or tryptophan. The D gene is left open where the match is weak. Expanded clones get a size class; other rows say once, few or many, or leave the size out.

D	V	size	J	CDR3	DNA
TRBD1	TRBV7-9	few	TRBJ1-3	CASSLGQGTGNTIYF	TGTGCCAGCAGCTTAGGACAGGGTACTGGAAACACCATATATTTT
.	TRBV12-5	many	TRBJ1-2	CASGNPRYLYGYTF	TGTGCTAGTGGTAATCCCAGATACCTCTATGGCTACACCTTC
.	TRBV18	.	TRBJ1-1	CASSPSPEAFF	TGTGCCAGCTCACCGTCACCTGAAGCTTTCTTT
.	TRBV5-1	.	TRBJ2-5	CASSLSRGTQYF	TGTGCCAGCAGCTTGAGTCGGGGGACCCAGTACTTC
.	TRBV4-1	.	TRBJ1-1	CASSVGHGDTEAFF	TGCGCCAGCAGCGTAGGGCATGGAGACACTGAAGCTTTCTTT
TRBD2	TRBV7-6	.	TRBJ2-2	CASSRTSGVSGELFF	TGTGCCAGCAGCCGGACTAGCGGGGTATCCGGGGAGCTGTTTTTT
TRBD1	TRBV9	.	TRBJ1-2	CASSVAAGGERGYTF	TGTGCCAGCAGCGTAGCTGCAGGGGGGGAAAGGGGCTACACCTTC
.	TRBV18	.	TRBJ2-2	CASSPRQGNSGELFF	TGTGCCAGCTCACCAAGGCAGGGCAACAGCGGGGAGCTGTTTTTT
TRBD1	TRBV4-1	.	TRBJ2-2	CASSQGRDRARELFF	TGCGCCAGCAGCCAAGGTCGTGACAGGGCCAGGGAGCTGTTTTTT
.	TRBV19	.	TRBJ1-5	CASSIRGGSSNQPQHF	TGTGCCAGTAGTATAAGAGGAGGGAGTAGCAATCAGCCCCAGCATTTT
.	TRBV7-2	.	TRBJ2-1	CASSPSSGFNNEQFF	TGTGCCAGCAGCCCTAGTTCTGGCTTTAACAATGAGCAGTTCTTC
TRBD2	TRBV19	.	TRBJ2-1	CASSIVFGGGAYNEQFF	TGTGCCAGTAGTATAGTATTCGGCGGGGGGGCCTACAATGAGCAGTTCTTC
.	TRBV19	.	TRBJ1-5	CASSISLSGDQPQHF	TGTGCCAGTAGTATTTCCCTCTCGGGGGATCAGCCCCAGCATTTT
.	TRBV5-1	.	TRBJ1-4	CASSLGDTSNEKLFF	TGCGCCAGCAGCTTGGGGGACACTTCTAATGAAAAACTGTTTTTT
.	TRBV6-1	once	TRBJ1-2	CASSADSQGRGTGYTF	TGTGCCAGCAGTGCCGATTCCCAGGGAAGGGGGACGGGCTACACCTTC
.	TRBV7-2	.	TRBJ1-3	CASSLYIRESGNTIYF	TGTGCCAGCAGCTTATATATCCGGGAATCTGGAAACACCATATATTTT
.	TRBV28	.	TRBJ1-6	CASSLMRSKGGIVNSPLHF	TGTGCCAGCAGTTTAATGAGAAGCAAGGGGGGGATTGTTAATTCACCCCTCCACTTT
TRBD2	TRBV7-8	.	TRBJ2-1	CASSLRGGGYNEQFF	TGTGCCAGCAGCTTACGCGGGGGGGGTTACAATGAGCAGTTCTTC
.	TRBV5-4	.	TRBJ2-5	CASSLDQGRRETQYF	TGTGCCAGCAGCTTGGATCAGGGGCGGCGAGAGACCCAGTACTTC
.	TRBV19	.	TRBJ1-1	CASSIDRENTEAFF	TGTGCCAGTAGTATAGACCGGGAGAACACTGAAGCTTTCTTT
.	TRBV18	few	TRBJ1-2	CASSPGEYANYGYTF	TGTGCCAGCTCACCGGGGGAGTATGCTAACTATGGCTACACCTTC
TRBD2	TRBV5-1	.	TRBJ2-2	CASSPGGAYTGELFF	TGCGCCAGCAGCCCCGGGGGGGCTTACACCGGGGAGCTGTTTTTT
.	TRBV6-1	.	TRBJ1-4	CASSPRDHSEKLFF	TGTGCCAGCAGTCCCCGGGACCACTCGGAAAAACTGTTTTTT
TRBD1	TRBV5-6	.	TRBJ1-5	CASSPWTGRGNQPQHF	TGTGCCAGCAGCCCTTGGACAGGTCGGGGCAATCAGCCCCAGCATTTT